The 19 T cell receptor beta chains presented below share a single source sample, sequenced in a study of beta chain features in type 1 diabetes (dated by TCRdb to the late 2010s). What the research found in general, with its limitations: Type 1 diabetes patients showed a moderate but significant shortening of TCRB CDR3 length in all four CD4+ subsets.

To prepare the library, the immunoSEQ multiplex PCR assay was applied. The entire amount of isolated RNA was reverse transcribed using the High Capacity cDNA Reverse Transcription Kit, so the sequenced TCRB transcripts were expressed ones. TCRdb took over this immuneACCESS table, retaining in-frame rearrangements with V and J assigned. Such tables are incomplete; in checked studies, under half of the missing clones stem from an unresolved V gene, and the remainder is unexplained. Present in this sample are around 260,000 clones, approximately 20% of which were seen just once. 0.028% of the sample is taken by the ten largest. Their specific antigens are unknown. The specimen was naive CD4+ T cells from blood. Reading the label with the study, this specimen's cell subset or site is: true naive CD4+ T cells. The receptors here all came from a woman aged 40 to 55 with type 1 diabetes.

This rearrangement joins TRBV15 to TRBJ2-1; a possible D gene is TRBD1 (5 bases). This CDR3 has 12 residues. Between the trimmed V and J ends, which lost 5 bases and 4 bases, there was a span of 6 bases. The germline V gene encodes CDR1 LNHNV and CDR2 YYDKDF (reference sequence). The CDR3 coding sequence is TGTGCCACCAGCCCAGGGTACAATGAGCAGTTCTTC. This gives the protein CATSPGYNEQFF.

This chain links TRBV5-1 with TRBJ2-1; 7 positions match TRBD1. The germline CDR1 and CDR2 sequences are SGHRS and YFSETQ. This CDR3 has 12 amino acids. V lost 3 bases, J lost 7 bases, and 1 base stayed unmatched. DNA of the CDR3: TGCGCCAGCAGCTCCAGGGGGAATGAGCAGTTCTTC. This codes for CASSSRGNEQFF.

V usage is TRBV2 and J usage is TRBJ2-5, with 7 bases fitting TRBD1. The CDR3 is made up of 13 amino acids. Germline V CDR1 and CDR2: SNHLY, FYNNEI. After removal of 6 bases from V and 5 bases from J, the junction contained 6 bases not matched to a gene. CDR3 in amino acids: CASRVDRAETQYF. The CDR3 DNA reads TGTGCCAGCAGAGTTGACAGGGCGGAGACCCAGTACTTC. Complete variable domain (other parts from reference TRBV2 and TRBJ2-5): EPEVTQTPSHQVTQMGQEVILRCVPISNHLYFYWYRQILGQKVEFLVSFYNNEISEKSEIFDDQFSVERPDGSNFTLKIRSTKLEDSAMYFCASRVDRAETQYFGPGTRLLVL.

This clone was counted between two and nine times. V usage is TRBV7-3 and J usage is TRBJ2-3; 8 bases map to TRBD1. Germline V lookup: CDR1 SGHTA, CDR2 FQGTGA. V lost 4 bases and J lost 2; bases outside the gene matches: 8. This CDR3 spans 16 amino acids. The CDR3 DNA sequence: TGTGCCAGCAGCTCCGCTGGGACAGGCAACACAGATACGCAGTATTTT. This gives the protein CASSSAGTGNTDTQYF.

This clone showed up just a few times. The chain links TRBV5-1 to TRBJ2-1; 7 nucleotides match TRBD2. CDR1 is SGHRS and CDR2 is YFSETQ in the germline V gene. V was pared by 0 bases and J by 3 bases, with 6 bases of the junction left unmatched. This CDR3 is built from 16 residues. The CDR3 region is CASSLGGGDYYNEQFF. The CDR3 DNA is TGCGCCAGCAGCTTGGGTGGAGGGGACTACTACAATGAGCAGTTCTTC.

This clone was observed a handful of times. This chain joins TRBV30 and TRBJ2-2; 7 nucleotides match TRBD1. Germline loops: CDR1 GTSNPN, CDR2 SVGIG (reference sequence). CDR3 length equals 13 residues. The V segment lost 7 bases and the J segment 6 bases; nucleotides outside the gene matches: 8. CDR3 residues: CAYLDRVAGELFF. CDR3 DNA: TGTGCCTACCTCGACAGGGTTGCCGGGGAGCTGTTTTTT.

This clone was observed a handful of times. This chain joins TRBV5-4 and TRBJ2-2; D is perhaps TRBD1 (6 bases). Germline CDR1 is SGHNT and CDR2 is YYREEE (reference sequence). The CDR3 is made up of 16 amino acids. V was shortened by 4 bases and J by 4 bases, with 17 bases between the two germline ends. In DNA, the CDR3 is TGTGCCAGCAGCGGACAGCGCCCCGGCGGCACCGGGGAGCTGTTTTTT. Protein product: CASSGQRPGGTGELFF.

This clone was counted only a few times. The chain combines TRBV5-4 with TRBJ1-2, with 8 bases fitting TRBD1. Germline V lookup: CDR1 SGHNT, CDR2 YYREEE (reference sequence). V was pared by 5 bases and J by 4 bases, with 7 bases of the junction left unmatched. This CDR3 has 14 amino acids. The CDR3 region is CASSEGQGGYGYTF. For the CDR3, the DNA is TGTGCCAGCAGTGAAGGACAGGGCGGCTATGGCTACACCTTC.

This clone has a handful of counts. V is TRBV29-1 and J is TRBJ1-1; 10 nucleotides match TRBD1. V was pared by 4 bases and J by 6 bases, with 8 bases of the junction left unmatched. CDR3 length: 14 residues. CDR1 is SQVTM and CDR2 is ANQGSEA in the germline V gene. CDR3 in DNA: TGCAGCGTTGGCCGCGGACAGGGGGTAGCTGAAGCTTTCTTT. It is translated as CSVGRGQGVAEAFF.

The CDR3 is CASSPKLALNEQFF. DNA of the CDR3: TGTGCCAGCAGCCCTAAACTCGCCTTGAATGAGCAGTTCTTC. This chain connects TRBV13 to TRBJ2-1, with unresolved D. V was cut by 5 bases and J by 7 bases, with 15 bases left in between. The CDR3 consists of 14 residues. Germline V gives CDR1 PRHDT, CDR2 FYEKMQ (reference sequence).

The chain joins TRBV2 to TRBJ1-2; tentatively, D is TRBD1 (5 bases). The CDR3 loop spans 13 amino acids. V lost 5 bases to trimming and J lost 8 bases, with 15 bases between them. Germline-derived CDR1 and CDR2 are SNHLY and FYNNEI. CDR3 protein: CASSLSGKGGYTF. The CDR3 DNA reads TGTGCCAGCAGTTTATCTGGAAAGGGGGGCTACACCTTC.

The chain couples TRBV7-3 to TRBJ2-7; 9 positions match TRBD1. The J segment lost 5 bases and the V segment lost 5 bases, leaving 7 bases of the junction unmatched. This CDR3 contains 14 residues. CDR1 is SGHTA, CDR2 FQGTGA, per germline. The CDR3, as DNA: TGTGCCAGCAGCGGAGGACAGGGGACGGACGAGCAGTACTTC. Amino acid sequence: CASSGGQGTDEQYF.

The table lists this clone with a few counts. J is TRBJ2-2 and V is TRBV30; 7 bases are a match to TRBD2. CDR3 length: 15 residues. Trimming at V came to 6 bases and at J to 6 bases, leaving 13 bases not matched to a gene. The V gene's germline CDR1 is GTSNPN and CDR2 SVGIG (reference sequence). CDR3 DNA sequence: TGTGCCTGTCCGGATGGTAGGGGAGGGTCCGGGGAGCTGTTTTTT. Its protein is CACPDGRGGSGELFF.

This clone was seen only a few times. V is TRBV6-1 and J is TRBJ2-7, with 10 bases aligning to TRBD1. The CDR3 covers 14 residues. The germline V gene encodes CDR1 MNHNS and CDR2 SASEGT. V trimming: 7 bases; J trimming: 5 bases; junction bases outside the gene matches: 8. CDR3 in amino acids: CASTFGQGVDEQYF. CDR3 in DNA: TGTGCCAGCACCTTTGGACAGGGGGTGGACGAGCAGTACTTC.

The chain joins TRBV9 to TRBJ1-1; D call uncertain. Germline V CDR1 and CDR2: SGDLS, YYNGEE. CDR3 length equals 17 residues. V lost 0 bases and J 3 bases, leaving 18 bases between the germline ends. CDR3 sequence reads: CASSVGGASQVDTEAFF. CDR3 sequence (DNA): TGTGCCAGCAGCGTAGGGGGAGCATCCCAGGTCGACACTGAAGCTTTCTTT.

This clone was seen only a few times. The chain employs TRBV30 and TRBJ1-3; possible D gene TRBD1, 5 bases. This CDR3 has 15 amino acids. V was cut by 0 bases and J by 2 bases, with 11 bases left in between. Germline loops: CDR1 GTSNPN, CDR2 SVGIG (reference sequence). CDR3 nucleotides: TGTGCCTGGAGTGTAGGGCGGGGACCTGGAAACACCATATATTTT. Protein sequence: CAWSVGRGPGNTIYF.

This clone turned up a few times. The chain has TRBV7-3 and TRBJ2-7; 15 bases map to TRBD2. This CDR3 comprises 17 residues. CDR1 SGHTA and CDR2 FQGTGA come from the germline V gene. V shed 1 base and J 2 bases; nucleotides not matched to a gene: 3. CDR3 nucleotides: TGTGCCAGCAGCTTAATGGGACTAGCGGGAGGAACCTACGAGCAGTACTTC. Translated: CASSLMGLAGGTYEQYF.

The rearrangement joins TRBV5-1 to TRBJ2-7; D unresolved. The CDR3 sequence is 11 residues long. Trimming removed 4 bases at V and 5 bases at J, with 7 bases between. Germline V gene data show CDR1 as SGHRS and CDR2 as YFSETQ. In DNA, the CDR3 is TGCGCCAGCAGCATCAGCGACGAGCAGTACTTC. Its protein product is CASSISDEQYF.

CDR3 protein: CSARAGTTGNTIYF. CDR3 in DNA: TGCAGCGCAAGGGCCGGGACAACTGGAAACACCATATATTTT. This chain uses TRBV29-1 with TRBJ1-3; D possibly corresponds to TRBD1 (6 bases). Germline V gene data show CDR1 as SQVTM and CDR2 as ANQGSEA. This CDR3 has 14 amino acids. Trimming removed 7 bases from V and 2 bases from J, with 15 bases in between.